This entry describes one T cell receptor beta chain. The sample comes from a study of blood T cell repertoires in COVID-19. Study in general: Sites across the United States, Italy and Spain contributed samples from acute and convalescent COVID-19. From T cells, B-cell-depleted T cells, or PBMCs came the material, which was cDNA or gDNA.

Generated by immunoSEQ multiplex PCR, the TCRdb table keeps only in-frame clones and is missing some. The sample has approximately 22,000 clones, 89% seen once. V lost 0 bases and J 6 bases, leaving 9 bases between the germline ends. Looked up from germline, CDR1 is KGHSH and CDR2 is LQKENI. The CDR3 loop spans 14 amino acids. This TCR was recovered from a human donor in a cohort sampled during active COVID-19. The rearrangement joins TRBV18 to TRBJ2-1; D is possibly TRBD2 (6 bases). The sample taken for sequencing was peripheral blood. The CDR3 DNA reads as TGTGCCAGCTCACCACCCGAGACTAGCAATGAGCAGTTCTTC. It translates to CASSPPETSNEQFF.